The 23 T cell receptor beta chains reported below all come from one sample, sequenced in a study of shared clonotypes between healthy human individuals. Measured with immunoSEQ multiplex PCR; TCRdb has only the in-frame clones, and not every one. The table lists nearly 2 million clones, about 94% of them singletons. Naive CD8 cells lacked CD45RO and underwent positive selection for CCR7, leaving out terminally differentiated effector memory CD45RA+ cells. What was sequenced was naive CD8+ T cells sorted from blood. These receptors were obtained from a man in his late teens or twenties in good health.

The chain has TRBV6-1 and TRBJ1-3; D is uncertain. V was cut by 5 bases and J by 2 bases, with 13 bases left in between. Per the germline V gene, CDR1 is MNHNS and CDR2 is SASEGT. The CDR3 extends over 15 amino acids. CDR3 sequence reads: CASSPIGLTGNTIYF. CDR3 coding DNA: TGTGCCAGCAGTCCGATTGGCCTAACTGGAAACACCATATATTTT.

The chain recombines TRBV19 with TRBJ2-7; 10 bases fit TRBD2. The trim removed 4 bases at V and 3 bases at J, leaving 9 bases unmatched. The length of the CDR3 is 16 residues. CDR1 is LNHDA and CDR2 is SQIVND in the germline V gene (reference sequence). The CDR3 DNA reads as TGTGCCAGTAGTACCCCCTCAATAGCGGGGGGCTACGAGCAGTACTTC. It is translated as CASSTPSIAGGYEQYF.

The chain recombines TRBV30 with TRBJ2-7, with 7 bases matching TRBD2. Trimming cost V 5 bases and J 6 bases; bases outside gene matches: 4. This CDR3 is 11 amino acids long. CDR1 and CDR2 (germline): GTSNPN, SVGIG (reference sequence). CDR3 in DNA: TGTGCCTGGGACGGCGGGGGCGAGCAGTACTTC. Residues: CAWDGGGEQYF.

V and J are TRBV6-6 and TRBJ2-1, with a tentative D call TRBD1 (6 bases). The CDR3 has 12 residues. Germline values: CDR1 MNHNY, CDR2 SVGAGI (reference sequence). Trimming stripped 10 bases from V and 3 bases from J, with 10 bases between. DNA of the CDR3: TGTGCCACCGGACAGCACTACAATGAGCAGTTCTTC. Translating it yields CATGQHYNEQFF.

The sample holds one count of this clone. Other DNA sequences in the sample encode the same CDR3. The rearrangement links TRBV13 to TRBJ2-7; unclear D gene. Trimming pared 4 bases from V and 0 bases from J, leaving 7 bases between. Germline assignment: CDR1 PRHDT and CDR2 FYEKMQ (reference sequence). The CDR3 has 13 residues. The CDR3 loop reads CASSSPSSYEQYF. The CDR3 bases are TGTGCCAGCAGCTCCCCATCCTCCTACGAGCAGTACTTC. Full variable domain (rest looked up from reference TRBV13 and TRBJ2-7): AAGVIQSPRHLIKEKRETATLKCYPIPRHDTVYWYQQGPGQDPQFLISFYEKMQSDKGSIPDRFSAQQFSDYHSELNMSSLELGDSALYFCASSSPSSYEQYFGPGTRLTVT.

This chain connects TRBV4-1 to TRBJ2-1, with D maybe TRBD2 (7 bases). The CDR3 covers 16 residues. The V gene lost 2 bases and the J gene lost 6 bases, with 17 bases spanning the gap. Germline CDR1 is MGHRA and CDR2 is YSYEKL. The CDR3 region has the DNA TGCGCCAGCAGCCAACTGCTAGGGGGGGCTTTCAATGAGCAGTTCTTC. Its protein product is CASSQLLGGAFNEQFF.

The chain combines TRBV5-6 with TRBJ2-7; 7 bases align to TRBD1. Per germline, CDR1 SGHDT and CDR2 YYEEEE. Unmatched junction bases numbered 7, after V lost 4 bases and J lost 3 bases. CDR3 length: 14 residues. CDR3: CASSLGQAYYEQYF. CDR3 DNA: TGTGCCAGCAGCCTAGGACAGGCCTACTACGAGCAGTACTTC. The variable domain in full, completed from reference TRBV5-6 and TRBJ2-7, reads DAGVTQSPTHLIKTRGQQVTLRCSPKSGHDTVSWYQQALGQGPQFIFQYYEEEERQRGNFPDRFSGHQFPNYSSELNVNALLLGDSALYLCASSLGQAYYEQYFGPGTRLTVT.

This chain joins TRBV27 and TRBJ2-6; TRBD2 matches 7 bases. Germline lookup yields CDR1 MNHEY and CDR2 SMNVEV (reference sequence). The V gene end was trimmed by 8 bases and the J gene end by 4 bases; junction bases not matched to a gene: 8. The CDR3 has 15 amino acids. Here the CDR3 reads CASQSGGSGANVLTF. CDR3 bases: TGTGCCAGCCAGTCCGGGGGGTCCGGGGCCAACGTCCTGACTTTC.

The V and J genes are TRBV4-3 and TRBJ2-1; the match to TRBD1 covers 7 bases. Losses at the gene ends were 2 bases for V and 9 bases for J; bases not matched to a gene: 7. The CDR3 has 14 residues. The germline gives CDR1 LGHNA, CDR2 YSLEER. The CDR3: CASSQHRGLGEQFF. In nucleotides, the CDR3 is TGCGCCAGCAGCCAACACAGGGGATTGGGTGAGCAGTTCTTC.

The CDR3: CASRSSGRAGELFF. CDR3 nucleotide sequence: TGTGCCAGCAGATCTAGCGGGAGGGCCGGGGAGCTGTTTTTT. The rearrangement links TRBV6-5 to TRBJ2-2, with 12 bases lining up with TRBD2. The CDR3 covers 14 residues. V dropped 6 bases and J dropped 6; count of bases not matched to a gene: 2. CDR1 and CDR2 from the germline V gene are MNHEY and SVGAGI.

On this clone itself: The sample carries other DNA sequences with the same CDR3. CDR3 residues: CAISEPDEKLFF. Here the CDR3 DNA reads TGTGCCATCAGTGAGCCGGATGAAAAACTGTTTTTT. The V and J genes are TRBV10-3 and TRBJ1-4; the D is unclear. Germline-derived CDR1 and CDR2 are ENHRY and SYGVKD. This CDR3 contains 12 residues. With 2 bases removed from V and 6 bases from J, the gap between germline ends came to 4 bases.

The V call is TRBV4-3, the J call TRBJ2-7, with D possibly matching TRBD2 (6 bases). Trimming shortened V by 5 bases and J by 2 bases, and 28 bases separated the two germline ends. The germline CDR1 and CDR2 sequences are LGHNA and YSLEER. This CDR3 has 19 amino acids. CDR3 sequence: CASSSSVVLEGFRPYEQYF. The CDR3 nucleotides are TGCGCCAGCAGCTCAAGCGTCGTATTGGAGGGGTTTAGGCCCTACGAGCAGTACTTC.

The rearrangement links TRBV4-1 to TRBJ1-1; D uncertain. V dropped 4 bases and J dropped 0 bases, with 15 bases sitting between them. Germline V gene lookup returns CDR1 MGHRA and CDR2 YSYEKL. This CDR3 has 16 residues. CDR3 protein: CASSPRARIMNTEAFF. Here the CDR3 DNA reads TGCGCCAGCAGCCCCCGCGCCAGGATCATGAACACTGAAGCTTTCTTT.

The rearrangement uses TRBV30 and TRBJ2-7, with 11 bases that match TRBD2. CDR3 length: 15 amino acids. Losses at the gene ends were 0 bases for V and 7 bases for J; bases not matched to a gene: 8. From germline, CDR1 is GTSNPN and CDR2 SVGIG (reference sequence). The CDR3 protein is CAWSVGSGRAQEQYF. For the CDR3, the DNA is TGTGCCTGGAGTGTGGGTAGCGGGAGGGCCCAAGAGCAGTACTTC.

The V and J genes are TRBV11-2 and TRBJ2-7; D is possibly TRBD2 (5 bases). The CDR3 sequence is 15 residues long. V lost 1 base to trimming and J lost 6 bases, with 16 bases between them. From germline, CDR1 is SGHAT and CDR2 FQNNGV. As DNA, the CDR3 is TGTGCCAGCAGCTTAGCTGGGAGTTGGCCCGTCGAGCAGTACTTC. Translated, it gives CASSLAGSWPVEQYF.

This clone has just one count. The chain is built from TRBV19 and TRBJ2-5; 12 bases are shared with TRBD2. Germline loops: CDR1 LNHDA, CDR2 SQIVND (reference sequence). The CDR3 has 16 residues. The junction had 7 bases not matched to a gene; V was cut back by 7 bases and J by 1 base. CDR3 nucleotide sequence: TGTGCCAGTAACGCCGGGACTAGCGGGTTCCAAGAGACCCAGTACTTC. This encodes CASNAGTSGFQETQYF.

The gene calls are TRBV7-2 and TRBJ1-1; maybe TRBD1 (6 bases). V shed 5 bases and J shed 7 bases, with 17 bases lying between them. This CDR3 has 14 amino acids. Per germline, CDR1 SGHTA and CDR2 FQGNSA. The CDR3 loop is CASSTIQGVDEAFF. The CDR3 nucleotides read TGTGCCAGCAGCACGATACAGGGAGTAGATGAAGCTTTCTTT.

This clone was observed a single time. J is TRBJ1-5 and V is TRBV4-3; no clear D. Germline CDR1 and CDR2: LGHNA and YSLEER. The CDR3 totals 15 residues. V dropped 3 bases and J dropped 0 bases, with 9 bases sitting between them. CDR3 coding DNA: TGCGCCAGCAGCCATCTACTAAATAGCAATCAGCCCCAGCATTTT. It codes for CASSHLLNSNQPQHF.

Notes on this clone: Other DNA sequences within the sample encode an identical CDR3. The CDR3 bases are TGTGCCAGCAGTTTATTGGCGGGGGGGCAGGAGACCCAGTACTTC. Encoded protein: CASSLLAGGQETQYF. The rearrangement joins TRBV27 to TRBJ2-5; the match to TRBD2 covers 9 bases. V trimming: 1 base; J trimming: 5 bases; junction bases outside the gene matches: 5. This CDR3 has 15 residues. The germline gives CDR1 MNHEY, CDR2 SMNVEV (reference sequence).

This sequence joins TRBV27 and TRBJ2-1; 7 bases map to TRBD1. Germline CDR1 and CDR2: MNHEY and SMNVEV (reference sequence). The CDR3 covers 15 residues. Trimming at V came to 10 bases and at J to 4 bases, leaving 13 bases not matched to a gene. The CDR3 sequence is CATAIGGPVYNEQFF. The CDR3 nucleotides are TGTGCCACCGCTATAGGGGGCCCGGTGTACAATGAGCAGTTCTTC.

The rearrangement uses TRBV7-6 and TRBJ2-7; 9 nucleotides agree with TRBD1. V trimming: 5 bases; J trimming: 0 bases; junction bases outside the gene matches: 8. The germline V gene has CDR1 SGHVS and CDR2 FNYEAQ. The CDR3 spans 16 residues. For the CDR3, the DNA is TGTGCCAGCAGCCCCCGGCCGGGACAGGGCTCCTACGAGCAGTACTTC. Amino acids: CASSPRPGQGSYEQYF.

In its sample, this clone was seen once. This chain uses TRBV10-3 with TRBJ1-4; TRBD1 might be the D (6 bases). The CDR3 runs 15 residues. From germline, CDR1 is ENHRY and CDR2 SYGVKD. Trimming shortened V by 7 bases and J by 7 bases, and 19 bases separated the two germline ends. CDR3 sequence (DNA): TGTGCCATCAAATGCTTCCGGGGGCGAGTTGAAAAACTGTTTTTT. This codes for CAIKCFRGRVEKLFF.

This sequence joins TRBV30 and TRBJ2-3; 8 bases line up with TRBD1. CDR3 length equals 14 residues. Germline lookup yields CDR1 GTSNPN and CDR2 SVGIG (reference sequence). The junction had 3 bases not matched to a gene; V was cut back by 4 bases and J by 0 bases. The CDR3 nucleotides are TGTGCCTGGACGACAGGGGTTAGCACAGATACGCAGTATTTT. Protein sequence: CAWTTGVSTDTQYF.